The rows below give T cell receptor beta chains drawn from one sample of a study of cytotoxic CD8 clonotypes in ibrutinib-treated CLL. This table comes from immunoSEQ multiplex PCR, and its TCRdb copy is limited to in-frame clones, with some not included. Among roughly 300,000 clones, 65% to 85% were seen once, and the ten largest hold about 5.3%. Sequencing used PBMCs, obtained at disease progression, from a patient treated with ibrutinib. Receptors were obtained from a human donor with chronic lymphocytic leukemia. Both conserved end residues are part of each CDR3. D genes are given only for firm matches. The size field is filled for only some rows; it gives once, few, many or a size class.

clone size: .; J gene: TRBJ2-1; D gene: .; V gene: TRBV7-3; CDR3 protein: CASSVSGKTPRYNEQFF; CDR3 DNA: TGTGCCAGCAGCGTATCAGGCAAAACTCCCCGTTACAATGAGCAGTTCTTC
clone size: .; J gene: TRBJ2-1; D gene: .; V gene: TRBV7-2; CDR3 protein: CASSLRLVSYNEQFF; CDR3 DNA: TGTGCCAGCAGCTTACGGCTAGTCTCCTACAATGAGCAGTTCTTC
clone size: .; J gene: TRBJ2-1; D gene: .; V gene: TRBV19; CDR3 protein: CASSIEGGTHLLGEQFF; CDR3 DNA: TGTGCCAGTAGTATAGAAGGCGGGACTCATCTTTTAGGTGAGCAGTTCTTC
clone size: few; J gene: TRBJ2-7; D gene: .; V gene: TRBV7-2; CDR3 protein: CASNQPGLSYEQYF; CDR3 DNA: TGTGCCAGCAACCAGCCGGGGCTCTCCTACGAGCAGTACTTC
clone size: .; J gene: TRBJ1-5; D gene: .; V gene: TRBV4-1; CDR3 protein: CASSPGRDPPLNQPQHF; CDR3 DNA: TGCGCCAGCAGTCCTGGGCGGGATCCTCCCCTCAATCAGCCCCAGCATTTT
clone size: .; J gene: TRBJ2-1; D gene: .; V gene: TRBV7-2; CDR3 protein: CASSGRVYNEQFF; CDR3 DNA: TGTGCCAGCAGCGGCAGGGTCTACAATGAGCAGTTCTTC
clone size: .; J gene: TRBJ2-3; D gene: .; V gene: TRBV29-1; CDR3 protein: CSVSGSTDTQYF; CDR3 DNA: TGCAGCGTTAGCGGGAGCACAGATACGCAGTATTTT
clone size: .; J gene: TRBJ1-2; D gene: .; V gene: TRBV6-1; CDR3 protein: CASRPLFGYTF; CDR3 DNA: TGTGCCAGCAGGCCCTTATTTGGCTACACCTTC
clone size: .; J gene: TRBJ2-5; D gene: TRBD2; V gene: TRBV11-3; CDR3 protein: CASSLAGGHQETQYF; CDR3 DNA: TGTGCCAGCAGCCTGGCGGGGGGGCACCAAGAGACCCAGTACTTC
clone size: .; J gene: TRBJ2-1; D gene: TRBD2; V gene: TRBV7-3; CDR3 protein: CASSSRSSRETPQFF; CDR3 DNA: TGTGCCAGCAGCTCCCGGTCGTCGCGGGAGACCCCGCAGTTCTTC
clone size: few; J gene: TRBJ2-7; D gene: TRBD2; V gene: TRBV18; CDR3 protein: CASSPYGTSGRGREQYF; CDR3 DNA: TGTGCCAGCTCACCCTATGGGACTAGCGGGAGGGGGCGGGAGCAGTACTTC
clone size: once; J gene: TRBJ2-7; D gene: .; V gene: TRBV18; CDR3 protein: CASSSQKSSYEQYF; CDR3 DNA: TGTGCCAGCTCAAGCCAGAAAAGCTCCTACGAGCAGTACTTC